Following are 29 T cell receptor beta chains from one sample sequenced in a study of shared clonotypes between healthy human individuals. TCRdb's table, derived via immunoSEQ multiplex PCR, lists solely in-frame clones and lacks some. The sample carries hundreds of thousands of clones, 90% to 96% recorded once. The sample consisted of naive CD4+ T cells sorted from blood. Subset: CD45RA+ positively selected. The receptor set was obtained from a woman under 40 in good health.

The rearrangement uses TRBV2 and TRBJ2-5, with 10 bases that match TRBD2. CDR1 and CDR2 from the germline V gene are SNHLY and FYNNEI. Germline trimming cut 3 bases from V and 3 bases from J; bases unmatched to any gene: 4. The CDR3 consists of 15 residues. The CDR3, as DNA: TGTGCCAGCAGTGAGATGCTAGCGGGAGAAGAGACCCAGTACTTC. Amino acid sequence: CASSEMLAGEETQYF.

J is TRBJ2-5 and V is TRBV10-3; 8 nucleotides line up with TRBD2. After removal of 4 bases from V and 5 bases from J, the junction contained 6 bases not matched to a gene. CDR3 length equals 14 residues. Germline V gene data show CDR1 as ENHRY and CDR2 as SYGVKD. CDR3 protein: CAISGTSFSETQYF. CDR3 sequence (DNA): TGTGCCATCAGTGGGACTAGCTTTTCTGAGACCCAGTACTTC.

This clone came up once. V gene TRBV7-7 combines with J gene TRBJ2-1; weak D call: TRBD2 (5 bases). V lost 1 base to trimming and J lost 7 bases, with 14 bases between them. Germline lookup yields CDR1 SSHAT and CDR2 FNYEAQ (reference sequence). This CDR3 contains 15 residues. The DNA for the CDR3 is TGTGCCAGCAGCTTAGGGTTTCGGGGATATAATGAGCAGTTCTTC. Translating it yields CASSLGFRGYNEQFF.

V gene TRBV15 combines with J gene TRBJ1-3, with a tentative D call TRBD1 (6 bases). This CDR3 comprises 16 residues. V lost 0 bases and J lost 2, with 11 bases in between. Germline assignment: CDR1 LNHNV and CDR2 YYDKDF (reference sequence). The CDR3 reads CATSRDSGGPGNTIYF. The DNA for the CDR3 is TGTGCCACCAGCAGAGATTCCGGGGGCCCTGGAAACACCATATATTTT.

V usage is TRBV7-9 and J usage is TRBJ2-6, with D perhaps matching TRBD1 (5 bases). Germline V lookup: CDR1 SEHNR, CDR2 FQNEAQ (reference sequence). CDR3 length: 12 residues. Trimming shortened V by 4 bases and J by 10 bases, and 8 bases separated the two germline ends. The CDR3, as DNA: TGTGCCAGCAGCTCGGACATAAACGTCCTGACTTTC. Protein sequence: CASSSDINVLTF.

This clone was recorded only once. The V call is TRBV28, the J call TRBJ2-7; no clear D. Germline loops: CDR1 MDHEN, CDR2 SYDVKM. The CDR3 contains 12 residues. Trimming took off 3 bases at V and 2 bases at J, with 5 bases between the two ends. CDR3 loop: CASSFAPYEQYF. The DNA for the CDR3 is TGTGCCAGCAGTTTTGCACCCTACGAGCAGTACTTC.

The CDR3 DNA sequence: TGTGCCAGCAGACCAGGGGGCTCGCTTGGTGAGCAGTTCTTC. Amino acid sequence: CASRPGGSLGEQFF. V is TRBV7-9 and J is TRBJ2-1, with TRBD1 identical over 8 bases. Per the germline V gene, CDR1 is SEHNR and CDR2 is FQNEAQ (reference sequence). V trimming: 6 bases; J trimming: 9 bases; junction bases outside the gene matches: 10. The CDR3 is made up of 14 amino acids.

The V call is TRBV28, the J call TRBJ1-5; D remains unclear. With 3 bases removed from V and 3 bases from J, the gap between germline ends came to 12 bases. This CDR3 has 15 residues. Looked up from germline, CDR1 is MDHEN and CDR2 is SYDVKM. The CDR3 is CASSFPAMANQPQHF. The CDR3, as DNA: TGTGCCAGCAGTTTCCCCGCGATGGCCAATCAGCCCCAGCATTTT.

V and J are TRBV5-1 and TRBJ2-2; D gene unclear. V gave up 5 bases and J gave up 3 bases, with 8 bases separating them. Germline assignment: CDR1 SGHRS and CDR2 YFSETQ. CDR3 length equals 13 residues. DNA of the CDR3: TGCGCCAGCAGGGACCACGACACCGGGGAGCTGTTTTTT. Translation gives CASRDHDTGELFF.

The CDR3 sequence is CASRPEGLISTDTQYF. CDR3 in DNA: TGTGCCAGCAGGCCCGAGGGACTGATTAGCACAGATACGCAGTATTTT. The rearrangement links TRBV2 to TRBJ2-3; tentatively, D is TRBD2 (6 bases). Germline loops: CDR1 SNHLY, CDR2 FYNNEI. The CDR3 runs 16 residues. V lost 6 bases and J 0 bases, leaving 16 bases between the germline ends.

This chain uses TRBV11-3 with TRBJ2-1; TRBD2 matches 10 bases. Germline V gives CDR1 SGHNT, CDR2 YENEEA. The CDR3 is made up of 15 amino acids. The V segment lost 5 bases and the J segment 4 bases; nucleotides outside the gene matches: 5. In nucleotides, the CDR3 is TGTGCCAGCAGCCACGGACTAGCGGATTACAATGAGCAGTTCTTC. This gives the protein CASSHGLADYNEQFF.

The rearrangement links TRBV11-2 to TRBJ2-1; D is uncertain. Germline CDR1 SGHAT, CDR2 FQNNGV. The CDR3 spans 16 residues. The ends were cut back, 1 base at V and 0 bases at J, with 10 bases in the middle. CDR3 sequence: CASSLVAASSYNEQFF. The CDR3 DNA reads TGTGCCAGCAGCTTAGTAGCCGCGAGCTCCTACAATGAGCAGTTCTTC.

V is TRBV19 and J is TRBJ1-5; D possibly corresponds to TRBD1 (5 bases). There are 15 residues in the CDR3. Between the trimmed V and J ends, which lost 1 base and 6 bases, there was a span of 13 bases. The germline gives CDR1 LNHDA, CDR2 SQIVND (reference sequence). Here the CDR3 DNA reads TGTGCCAGTAGTATAGTTGACAGCCAAAGTCAGCCCCAGCATTTT. It encodes CASSIVDSQSQPQHF.

The chain combines TRBV19 with TRBJ2-7; the match to TRBD2 covers 8 bases. CDR3 size: 15 residues. The germline CDR1 and CDR2 sequences are LNHDA and SQIVND (reference sequence). V was pared by 5 bases and J by 1 base, with 7 bases of the junction left unmatched. Here the CDR3 reads CASSQAGLASYEQYF. CDR3 bases: TGTGCCAGTAGTCAAGCCGGACTAGCTTCCTACGAGCAGTACTTC.

The V call is TRBV18, the J call TRBJ1-5; the match to TRBD1 covers 11 bases. The CDR3 runs to 14 residues. Losses at the gene ends were 4 bases for V and 7 bases for J; bases not matched to a gene: 3. The germline V gene encodes CDR1 KGHSH and CDR2 LQKENI. CDR3 DNA: TGTGCCAGCTCACGGACAGGGGGCGACCAGCCCCAGCATTTT. Translating it yields CASSRTGGDQPQHF.

The chain recombines TRBV7-3 with TRBJ2-2, with D perhaps being TRBD1 or TRBD2 (6 bases each). Germline CDR1 reads SGHTA; CDR2 reads FQGTGA. The CDR3 runs 20 residues. The V end lost 0 bases, the J end lost 1 base, and 21 bases lay between the germline ends. CDR3 sequence: CASSLTGGLRLIGNTGELFF. The CDR3 bases are TGTGCCAGCAGCTTAACGGGGGGCCTGAGACTGATCGGGAACACCGGGGAGCTGTTTTTT.

The V gene is TRBV6-6, the J gene TRBJ2-7; TRBD2 is a possible D gene (5 bases). Germline V lookup: CDR1 MNHNY, CDR2 SVGAGI (reference sequence). The CDR3 runs 14 residues. V dropped 6 bases and J dropped 3 bases, with 15 bases sitting between them. The CDR3 is CASRQTTTLYEQYF. CDR3 bases: TGTGCCAGCAGGCAGACTACAACCCTCTACGAGCAGTACTTC.

The chain joins TRBV6-1 to TRBJ2-1; TRBD2 aligns across 7 bases. With 0 bases clipped from V and 3 bases from J, the junction kept 11 bases outside the gene matches. The CDR3 spans 18 residues. The germline V gene encodes CDR1 MNHNS and CDR2 SASEGT. The CDR3 sequence: CASSEALASGFIYNEQFF. In DNA, the CDR3 is TGTGCCAGCAGTGAAGCCTTGGCTAGCGGTTTTATCTACAATGAGCAGTTCTTC.

In this sample, this clone turned up once. The V and J genes are TRBV5-1 and TRBJ2-6, with D possibly TRBD1 on 5 matching bases. The CDR3 covers 13 residues. V was cut by 7 bases and J by 1 base, with 6 bases left in between. The germline V gene has CDR1 SGHRS and CDR2 YFSETQ. The CDR3 region is CASQGSGANVLTF. The CDR3 region has the DNA TGCGCCAGCCAGGGTTCTGGGGCCAACGTCCTGACTTTC.

V gene TRBV28 combines with J gene TRBJ1-6; TRBD1 matches 8 bases. V lost 4 bases to trimming and J lost 9 bases; unmatched junction nucleotides: 5. Germline CDR1 MDHEN, CDR2 SYDVKM. The CDR3 totals 14 residues. The CDR3: CASSSGQELSPLHF. The CDR3 DNA follows: TGTGCCAGCAGTTCGGGACAGGAACTTTCACCCCTCCACTTT.

The J gene is TRBJ2-7, the V gene TRBV10-3; TRBD1 agrees at 9 bases. Germline lookup yields CDR1 ENHRY and CDR2 SYGVKD. The V segment lost 4 bases and the J segment 3 bases; nucleotides outside the gene matches: 7. The CDR3 runs 15 residues. The CDR3 DNA reads as TGTGCCATCAGTGGGACAGGGGAAAGTGGCTACGAGCAGTACTTC. Translating gives CAISGTGESGYEQYF.

The CDR3 sequence: CASTPEGTEYNEQFF. As DNA, the CDR3 is TGCGCCAGCACCCCGGAGGGGACAGAGTACAATGAGCAGTTCTTC. The chain joins TRBV5-1 to TRBJ2-1; TRBD1 is a possible D gene (7 bases). Per germline, CDR1 SGHRS and CDR2 YFSETQ. The CDR3 length is 15 residues. Deletions cut 6 bases from V and 4 bases from J, with 17 bases between. Combining the CDR3 with reference TRBV5-1 and TRBJ2-1 gives the whole variable domain KAGVTQTPRYLIKTRGQQVTLSCSPISGHRSVSWYQQTPGQGLQFLFEYFSETQRNKGNFPGRFSGRQFSNSRSEMNVSTLELGDSALYLCASTPEGTEYNEQFFGPGTRLTVL.

This CDR3 is CASSFPGSNTYEQYF. CDR3 nucleotide sequence: TGTGCCAGCAGCTTCCCAGGGTCGAATACCTACGAGCAGTACTTC. This chain joins TRBV5-6 and TRBJ2-7; D may be TRBD1 (5 bases). Per germline, CDR1 SGHDT and CDR2 YYEEEE. The CDR3 spans 15 residues. With 2 bases removed from V and 2 bases from J, the gap between germline ends came to 14 bases.

The chain joins TRBV9 to TRBJ2-5; D remains unclear. Germline CDR1 and CDR2: SGDLS and YYNGEE. Trimming left V 4 bases short and J 5 bases short, with 18 bases between. The length of the CDR3 is 15 residues. The chain's CDR3 is CASSPRVVAGETQYF. As DNA, the CDR3 is TGTGCCAGCAGCCCTCGGGTCGTGGCTGGGGAGACCCAGTACTTC.

The V call is TRBV2, the J call TRBJ2-3; D assignment may be TRBD1 or TRBD2 (5 bases each). The germline V gene has CDR1 SNHLY and CDR2 FYNNEI. Trimming shortened V by 1 base and J by 5 bases, and 13 bases separated the two germline ends. The CDR3 consists of 15 residues. The chain's CDR3 is CASSEEVGTVDTQYF. The CDR3 bases are TGTGCCAGCAGTGAAGAGGTGGGGACGGTAGATACGCAGTATTTT. The full variable domain, in which reference TRBV2 and TRBJ2-3 provide the parts outside the CDR3, is EPEVTQTPSHQVTQMGQEVILRCVPISNHLYFYWYRQILGQKVEFLVSFYNNEISEKSEIFDDQFSVERPDGSNFTLKIRSTKLEDSAMYFCASSEEVGTVDTQYFGPGTRLTVL.

This rearrangement joins TRBV28 to TRBJ1-2; 7 positions agree with TRBD1. The J segment lost 4 bases and the V segment lost 6 bases, leaving 5 bases of the junction unmatched. The CDR3 contains 13 residues. CDR1 and CDR2 from the germline V gene are MDHEN and SYDVKM. The CDR3 here is CASREDRVYGYTF. In nucleotides, the CDR3 is TGTGCCAGCAGGGAAGACAGGGTCTATGGCTACACCTTC.

CDR3 sequence: CASSLNRNTEAFF. DNA of the CDR3: TGTGCCAGCAGCCTAAATAGGAACACTGAAGCTTTCTTT. The chain joins TRBV7-9 to TRBJ1-1, with D hard to call. The CDR3 has 13 amino acids. The germline gives CDR1 SEHNR, CDR2 FQNEAQ (reference sequence). The ends were cut back, 5 bases at V and 1 base at J, with 8 bases in the middle. The variable domain in full, completed from reference TRBV7-9 and TRBJ1-1, reads DTGVSQNPRHKITKRGQNVTFRCDPISEHNRLYWYRQTLGQGPEFLTYFQNEAQLEKSRLLSDRFSAERPKGSFSTLEIQRTEQGDSAMYLCASSLNRNTEAFFGQGTRLTVV.

This sequence joins TRBV5-1 and TRBJ2-7; 9 bases line up with TRBD2. CDR3 length equals 15 residues. The J segment lost 6 bases and the V segment lost 3 bases, leaving 10 bases of the junction unmatched. The germline gives CDR1 SGHRS, CDR2 YFSETQ. The DNA of the CDR3 is TGCGCCAGCAGCTCGATAGCGGGAGAGGTTCGCGAGCAGTACTTC. This translates into CASSSIAGEVREQYF. The entire variable domain, with the rest obtained from reference TRBV5-1 and TRBJ2-7, is as follows: KAGVTQTPRYLIKTRGQQVTLSCSPISGHRSVSWYQQTPGQGLQFLFEYFSETQRNKGNFPGRFSGRQFSNSRSEMNVSTLELGDSALYLCASSSIAGEVREQYFGPGTRLTVT.

This chain uses TRBV7-9 with TRBJ1-2; D call uncertain. The CDR3 is 12 residues long. Germline-derived CDR1 and CDR2 are SEHNR and FQNEAQ (reference sequence). Trimming removed 5 bases at V and 7 bases at J, with 11 bases between. The CDR3 DNA is TGTGCCAGCAGCGTGGGTGTGGTTGGCTACACCTTC. Translated: CASSVGVVGYTF.